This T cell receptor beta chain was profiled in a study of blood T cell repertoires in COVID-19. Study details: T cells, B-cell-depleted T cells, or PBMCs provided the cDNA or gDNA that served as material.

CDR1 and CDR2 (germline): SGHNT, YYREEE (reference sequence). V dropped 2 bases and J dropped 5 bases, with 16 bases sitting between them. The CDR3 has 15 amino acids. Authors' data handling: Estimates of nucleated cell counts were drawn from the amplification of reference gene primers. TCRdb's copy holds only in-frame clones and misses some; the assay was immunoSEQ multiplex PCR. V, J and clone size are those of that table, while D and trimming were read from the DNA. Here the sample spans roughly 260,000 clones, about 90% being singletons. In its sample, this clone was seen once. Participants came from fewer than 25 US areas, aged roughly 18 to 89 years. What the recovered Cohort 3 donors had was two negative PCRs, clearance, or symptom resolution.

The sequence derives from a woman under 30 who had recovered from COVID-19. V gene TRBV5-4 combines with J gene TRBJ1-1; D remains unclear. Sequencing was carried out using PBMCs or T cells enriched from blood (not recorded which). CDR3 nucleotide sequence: TGTGCCAGCAGCTTCTCTTCGGGGTATGGAACTGAAGCTTTCTTT. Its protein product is CASSFSSGYGTEAFF. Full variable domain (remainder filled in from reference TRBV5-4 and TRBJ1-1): ETGVTQSPTHLIKTRGQQVTLRCSSQSGHNTVSWYQQALGQGPQFIFQYYREEENGRGNFPPRFSGLQFPNYSSELNVNALELDDSALYLCASSFSSGYGTEAFFGQGTRLTVV.